The 14 T cell receptor beta chains in this list originate from one sample, sequenced in a study of CD4 T cell repertoires in COVID-19. Profiling relied on immunoSEQ multiplex PCR, and the TCRdb table lists in-frame clones only, not all of them. The table lists fewer than 100,000 clones, 80% to 90% of them singletons. Sample: CD4+ T cells from peripheral blood, taken after recovery from COVID-19. The receptors originated from a human donor who had COVID-19.

V usage is TRBV19 and J usage is TRBJ2-7, with 7 bases aligning to TRBD2. There are 14 residues in the CDR3. The V gene end was trimmed by 3 bases and the J gene end by 6 bases; junction bases not matched to a gene: 8. Germline values: CDR1 LNHDA, CDR2 SQIVND (reference sequence). CDR3 nucleotides: TGTGCCAGTAGTATTGCCGGACTAGGTCGCGAGCAGTACTTC. Amino acids: CASSIAGLGREQYF. Drawing the rest from reference TRBV19 and TRBJ2-7, the complete variable domain is DGGITQSPKYLFRKEGQNVTLSCEQNLNHDAMYWYRQDPGQGLRLIYYSQIVNDFQKGDIAEGYSVSREKKESFPLTVTSAQKNPTAFYLCASSIAGLGREQYFGPGTRLTVT.

The chain couples TRBV4-2 to TRBJ2-3; 8 bases map to TRBD2. V shed 3 bases, J shed 3 bases, and the junction held 8 bases outside the gene matches. Per germline, CDR1 LGHNA and CDR2 YNFKEQ. The CDR3 sequence is 16 residues long. The CDR3 reads CASSQTTSGVTDTQYF. The CDR3 nucleotides read TGTGCCAGCAGCCAGACCACTAGCGGAGTAACAGATACGCAGTATTTT.

This chain connects TRBV10-3 to TRBJ1-1; maybe TRBD1 (5 bases). The germline V gene encodes CDR1 ENHRY and CDR2 SYGVKD. V lost 8 bases and J lost 3, with 13 bases in between. The CDR3 runs 13 residues. The CDR3 is CAILTAPDTEAFF. In nucleotides, the CDR3 is TGTGCCATCCTGACAGCCCCGGACACTGAAGCTTTCTTT.

A word on this clone: An end of the junction does not agree with germline; a read error may underlie this. The chain employs TRBV10-3 and TRBJ1-1; 11 nucleotides match TRBD1. Germline CDR1 reads ENHRY; CDR2 reads SYGVKD. This CDR3 region has 15 residues. CDR3 region: CAITEAGQGETEAFF. CDR3 nucleotides: TGTGCCATCACTGAGGCGGGACAGGGGGAAACTGAAGCTTTCTTT.

J is TRBJ2-1 and V is TRBV6-5; tentatively, D is TRBD1 or TRBD2 (5 bases each). There are 13 residues in the CDR3. The V gene lost 2 bases and the J gene lost 5 bases, with 7 bases spanning the gap. The germline CDR1 and CDR2 sequences are MNHEY and SVGAGI. The CDR3, as DNA: TGTGCCAGCAGTTACCGGGGCAACAATGAGCAGTTCTTC. It is translated as CASSYRGNNEQFF.

The chain combines TRBV10-3 with TRBJ2-3, with D perhaps TRBD2 (5 bases). This CDR3 is 16 amino acids long. Germline V gene lookup returns CDR1 ENHRY and CDR2 SYGVKD. V dropped 2 bases and J dropped 3 bases, with 15 bases sitting between them. In DNA form, the CDR3 reads TGTGCCATCAGTGAGCCTCCCGGCGGGTCTACAGATACGCAGTATTTT. Protein sequence: CAISEPPGGSTDTQYF.

The genes are TRBV28 and TRBJ1-4; the D gene is possibly TRBD1 (5 bases). Germline V gene sequence: CDR1 MDHEN, CDR2 SYDVKM. CDR3 length: 15 amino acids. Trimming left V 5 bases short and J 5 bases short, with 15 bases between. CDR3 loop: CASSPRVGLNEKLFF. The DNA of the CDR3 is TGTGCCAGCAGTCCCCGAGTGGGGCTAAATGAAAAACTGTTTTTT.

The sample holds a few counts of this clone. This sequence joins TRBV10-2 and TRBJ1-1; D remains ambiguous. V lost 3 bases and J 1 base, leaving 6 bases between the germline ends. The germline V gene has CDR1 WSHSY and CDR2 SAAADI. This CDR3 contains 13 residues. The CDR3 DNA follows: TGCGCCAGCAGTGAAGCGCGGAACACTGAAGCTTTCTTT. Its translation is CASSEARNTEAFF.

V and J are TRBV5-6 and TRBJ1-3; D ambiguous. V lost 6 bases and J lost 1, with 14 bases in between. Per germline, CDR1 SGHDT and CDR2 YYEEEE. The CDR3 is made up of 15 amino acids. Written as DNA, the CDR3 is TGTGCCAGCACCCGACTTGCGGGGTCTGGAAACACCATATATTTT. Protein product: CASTRLAGSGNTIYF. Based on the CDR3 plus reference TRBV5-6 and TRBJ1-3, the full variable domain is DAGVTQSPTHLIKTRGQQVTLRCSPKSGHDTVSWYQQALGQGPQFIFQYYEEEERQRGNFPDRFSGHQFPNYSSELNVNALLLGDSALYLCASTRLAGSGNTIYFGEGSWLTVV.

A single count supports this clone. The chain is built from TRBV27 and TRBJ2-3; 15 nucleotides align to TRBD2. V trimming: 11 bases; J trimming: 6 bases; junction bases outside the gene matches: 9. The CDR3 runs 15 residues. Germline lookup yields CDR1 MNHEY and CDR2 SMNVEV (reference sequence). CDR3 protein: CAAGGLAGGRDTQYF. The DNA of the CDR3 is TGTGCCGCAGGGGGACTAGCGGGAGGCAGGGATACGCAGTATTTT.

This rearrangement joins TRBV4-2 to TRBJ2-7; 9 nucleotides line up with TRBD2. Germline CDR1 is LGHNA and CDR2 is YNFKEQ. J lost 3 bases, V lost 5 bases, and 5 bases had no gene match. The CDR3 has 14 amino acids. CDR3 protein: CASSVSGGSYEQYF. CDR3 sequence (DNA): TGTGCCAGCAGCGTCAGCGGGGGGAGCTACGAGCAGTACTTC.

This sequence joins TRBV5-1 and TRBJ1-1; 8 positions match TRBD1. Trimming removed 3 bases from V and 1 base from J; junction bases left unmatched: 2. The germline V gene has CDR1 SGHRS and CDR2 YFSETQ. The CDR3 consists of 14 residues. The CDR3 protein is CASSSQGGNTEAFF. CDR3 DNA: TGCGCCAGCAGCTCACAGGGGGGGAACACTGAAGCTTTCTTT.

V is TRBV9 and J is TRBJ2-7; tentative D call: TRBD2 (5 bases). V was pared by 3 bases and J by 12 bases, with 19 bases between. Germline lookup yields CDR1 SGDLS and CDR2 YYNGEE. This CDR3 comprises 13 residues. The chain's CDR3 is CASSGEGARVPYF. CDR3 DNA sequence: TGTGCCAGCAGCGGAGAGGGAGCTCGGGTTCCGTACTTC. Full variable domain (outside the CDR3, taken from reference TRBV9 and TRBJ2-7): DSGVTQTPKHLITATGQRVTLRCSPRSGDLSVYWYQQSLDQGLQFLIQYYNGEERAKGNILERFSAQQFPDLHSELNLSSLELGDSALYFCASSGEGARVPYFGPGTRLTVT.

V usage is TRBV28 and J usage is TRBJ1-2; perhaps TRBD1 as D (6 bases). V was pared by 6 bases and J by 6 bases, with 14 bases between. CDR1 is MDHEN and CDR2 is SYDVKM in the germline V gene. CDR3 size: 13 residues. CDR3 nucleotide sequence: TGTGCCAGCAGGGTACCAGGGGTTCATGGCTACACCTTC. Amino acid sequence: CASRVPGVHGYTF.